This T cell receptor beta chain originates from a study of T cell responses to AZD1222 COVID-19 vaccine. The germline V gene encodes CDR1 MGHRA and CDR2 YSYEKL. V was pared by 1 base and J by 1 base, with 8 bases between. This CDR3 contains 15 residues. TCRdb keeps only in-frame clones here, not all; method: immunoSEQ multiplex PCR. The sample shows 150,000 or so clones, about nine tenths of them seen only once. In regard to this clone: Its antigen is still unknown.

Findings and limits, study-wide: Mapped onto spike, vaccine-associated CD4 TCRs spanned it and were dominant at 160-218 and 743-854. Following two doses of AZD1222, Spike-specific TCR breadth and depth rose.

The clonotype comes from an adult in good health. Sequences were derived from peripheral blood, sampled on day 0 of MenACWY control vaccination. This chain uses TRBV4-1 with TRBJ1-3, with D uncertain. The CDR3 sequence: CASSQGWLSGNTIYF. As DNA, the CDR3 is TGCGCCAGCAGCCAAGGGTGGCTGTCTGGAAACACCATATATTTT.